This T cell receptor beta chain was identified in a study of OX40 agonist ivuxolimab in advanced cancers. Study summary: Clinicians treated patients with ivuxolimab, an agonistic anti-OX40 (CD134) antibody. Three patients, one with hepatocellular carcinoma and two with cutaneous melanoma, achieved partial responses.

Using immunoSEQ multiplex PCR, the repertoire was profiled, and TCRdb retains in-frame clones only, with some absent. The repertoire has more than 75,000 clones, roughly 85% of them found once; the top ten carry around 5.5%. Germline V gives CDR1 MNHEY, CDR2 SVGAGI. V was clipped by 3 bases and J by 5 bases, with 10 bases between them. The CDR3 length is 14 residues. The study, taken as a whole, reports: Partly responding patients at 0.1-3.0 mg/kg showed some of the smallest clonal expansion.

With regard to this clone: The antigen is not known.

The sequence was obtained from an adult with an advanced solid tumor such as melanoma, head and neck, liver or kidney cancer. The chain carries TRBV6-5 and TRBJ2-2, with D possibly TRBD2 on 5 matching bases. Sample: CD4+ or CD8+ T cells sorted from blood, taken in a trial of the OX40 agonist ivuxolimab. As DNA, the CDR3 is TGTGCCAGCAGTTATAGCGAATGGACCGGGGAGCTGTTTTTT. This gives the protein CASSYSEWTGELFF.